The entry that follows covers one T cell receptor (beta chain) sequence. Antigen specificity is unknown. This record comes from a study of T cell responses to AZD1222 COVID-19 vaccine. Findings of the study overall: Reports indicate that nearly half of spike-specific TCRs are directed at unmutated variant regions. Spike-specific TCR depth and breadth grew after two AZD1222 doses. After the peak T cell response, and only then, were repertoires sampled.

TCRdb's table, derived via immunoSEQ multiplex PCR, lists solely in-frame clones and lacks some. The sample holds about 140,000 clones, 93% seen once. The sequencing here drew on peripheral blood, taken on day 0 of AZD1222 vaccination. This receptor was obtained from an adult in good health.

CDR3 in amino acids: CAWSPDSSYGYTF. In nucleotides, the CDR3 is TGTGCCTGGAGTCCTGACAGCTCCTATGGCTACACCTTC. The chain uses TRBV30 and TRBJ1-2; the D gene is possibly TRBD1 (5 bases). The CDR3 covers 13 residues. The germline V and J ends were trimmed by 2 bases and 4 bases, with 11 bases remaining between them. The germline V gene encodes CDR1 GTSNPN and CDR2 SVGIG (reference sequence).